By its share, the clone carrying this T cell receptor beta chain is medium-sized. Its antigen is unknown. Patients underwent thyroid surgery, and none had received any treatment before it. The data were obtained in a study of metastatic and nonmetastatic thyroid tumors. Turning to the study itself: Repertoires from blood and tumor or nodule tissue of malignant and benign thyroid patients were compared.

Overall study findings and caveats: For both blood and tumor, malignant thyroid tumors reportedly showed significantly higher TCR beta diversity than benign nodules did.

Using MiXCR, TCRdb re-called clones from the PCR reads. The sample includes under 5,000 clones, 20% to 25% of them seen just once. Sequenced sample: tumor tissue. This receptor was taken from a male donor with papillary thyroid cancer or a benign thyroid nodule (not recorded which). Some clones in this sample may be carry-over from other donors' samples.

CDR3 nucleotides: TGTGCCAGCAGTCTTACGGGAGGGCCGGCAGATACGCAGTATTTT. Translating gives CASSLTGGPADTQYF. The chain links TRBV27 to TRBJ2-3, with 8 bases that match TRBD2. V was clipped by 5 bases and J by 4 bases; unmatched bases: 8. Germline lookup yields CDR1 MNHEY and CDR2 SMNVEV (reference sequence). The CDR3 contains 15 residues.